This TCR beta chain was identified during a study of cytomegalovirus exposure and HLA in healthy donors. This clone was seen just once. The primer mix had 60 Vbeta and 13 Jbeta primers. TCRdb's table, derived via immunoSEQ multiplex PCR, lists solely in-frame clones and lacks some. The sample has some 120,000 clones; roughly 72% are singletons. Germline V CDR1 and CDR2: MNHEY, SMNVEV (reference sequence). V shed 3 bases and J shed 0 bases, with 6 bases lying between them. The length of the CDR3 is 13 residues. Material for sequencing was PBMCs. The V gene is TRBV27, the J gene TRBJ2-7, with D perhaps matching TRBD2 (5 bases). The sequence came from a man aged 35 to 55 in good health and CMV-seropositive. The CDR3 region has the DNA TGTGCCAGCAGTTTGAGGGACTCCTACGAGCAGTACTTC. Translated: CASSLRDSYEQYF.